The rows below give T cell receptor beta chains drawn from one sample of a study of blood T cell repertoires in COVID-19. Clones were sequenced by immunoSEQ multiplex PCR, and TCRdb holds only the in-frame ones, with some missing. The table lists more than 300,000 clones, over 80% of them singletons, with approximately 5% in the top ten. The sequencing input was PBMCs or T cells enriched from blood (not recorded which). The receptors stem from a woman aged 50 to 60 who had recovered from COVID-19. Both conserved end residues are part of each CDR3. D genes are given only for firm matches. Not all rows give a size; the values are once, few, many and, for expanded clones, a class.

d_gene: TRBD2; len: 17; abundance: .; j_gene: TRBJ2-3; v_gene: TRBV9; CDR3aa: CASSEWGTSGSTDTQYF; CDR3nt: TGTGCCAGCAGCGAGTGGGGGACTAGCGGATCCACAGATACGCAGTATTTT
d_gene: .; len: 17; abundance: .; j_gene: TRBJ1-5; v_gene: TRBV4-3; CDR3aa: CASSPQFNQGRRQPQHF; CDR3nt: TGCGCCAGCAGCCCACAATTCAACCAGGGGCGCCGTCAGCCCCAGCATTTT
d_gene: .; len: 18; abundance: .; j_gene: TRBJ2-2; v_gene: TRBV19; CDR3aa: CASSPNIRVGDWTGELFF; CDR3nt: TGTGCCAGTAGTCCCAACATCAGGGTAGGTGATTGGACCGGGGAGCTGTTTTTT
d_gene: .; len: 19; abundance: .; j_gene: TRBJ1-4; v_gene: TRBV19; CDR3aa: CASSWIVGGTATTNEKLFF; CDR3nt: TGTGCCAGTAGCTGGATTGTCGGGGGGACTGCTACAACTAATGAAAAACTGTTTTTT
d_gene: TRBD1; len: 16; abundance: .; j_gene: TRBJ1-4; v_gene: TRBV27; CDR3aa: CASSSYRQGDVEKLFF; CDR3nt: TGTGCCAGCAGTTCCTACCGACAGGGGGACGTTGAAAAACTGTTTTTT
d_gene: .; len: 13; abundance: .; j_gene: TRBJ1-2; v_gene: TRBV9; CDR3aa: CASSVGGDYGYTF; CDR3nt: TGTGCCAGCAGCGTAGGCGGTGACTATGGCTACACCTTC
d_gene: .; len: 15; abundance: once; j_gene: TRBJ1-2; v_gene: TRBV7-2; CDR3aa: CASSLGTATNYGYTF; CDR3nt: TGTGCCAGCAGCTTAGGGACAGCTACTAACTATGGCTACACCTTC
d_gene: TRBD2; len: 18; abundance: .; j_gene: TRBJ2-5; v_gene: TRBV7-2; CDR3aa: CASSSRGVAGGPKETQYF; CDR3nt: TGTGCCAGCAGCTCACGAGGGGTAGCGGGGGGGCCAAAAGAGACCCAGTACTTC
d_gene: .; len: 14; abundance: .; j_gene: TRBJ1-2; v_gene: TRBV7-2; CDR3aa: CASSLGQESHGYTF; CDR3nt: TGTGCCAGCAGCTTAGGACAGGAATCTCATGGCTACACCTTC
d_gene: TRBD2; len: 16; abundance: .; j_gene: TRBJ2-7; v_gene: TRBV5-4; CDR3aa: CASSSGTSGVPYEQYF; CDR3nt: TGTGCCAGCAGCTCAGGGACTAGCGGGGTCCCCTACGAGCAGTACTTC
d_gene: TRBD2; len: 17; abundance: .; j_gene: TRBJ2-5; v_gene: TRBV5-6; CDR3aa: CASSLVTSGVRAETQYF; CDR3nt: TGTGCCAGCAGCTTGGTGACTAGCGGGGTGCGGGCGGAGACCCAGTACTTC
d_gene: TRBD2; len: 15; abundance: few; j_gene: TRBJ2-1; v_gene: TRBV3-1/TRBV3-2; CDR3aa: CASSQVTSEHNEQFF; CDR3nt: TGTGCCAGCAGCCAAGTTACTAGCGAGCACAATGAGCAGTTCTTC
d_gene: TRBD1; len: 18; abundance: .; j_gene: TRBJ1-4; v_gene: TRBV25-1; CDR3aa: CASSEDQGQGFALEKLFF; CDR3nt: TGTGCCAGCAGTGAAGACCAGGGACAGGGTTTCGCATTGGAAAAACTGTTTTTT
d_gene: .; len: 14; abundance: .; j_gene: TRBJ1-2; v_gene: TRBV28; CDR3aa: CASMPSGETYGYTF; CDR3nt: TGTGCCAGCATGCCGAGCGGGGAGACCTATGGCTACACCTTC
d_gene: TRBD1; len: 17; abundance: once; j_gene: TRBJ1-4; v_gene: TRBV19; CDR3aa: CASSTRSGTGGREKLFF; CDR3nt: TGTGCCAGTAGTACCCGTTCCGGGACAGGGGGAAGAGAAAAACTGTTTTTT
d_gene: .; len: 13; abundance: few; j_gene: TRBJ1-6; v_gene: TRBV5-1; CDR3aa: CASSLGQNSPLHF; CDR3nt: TGCGCCAGCAGCCTCGGACAGAATTCACCCCTCCACTTT
d_gene: TRBD1; len: 15; abundance: .; j_gene: TRBJ1-1; v_gene: TRBV27; CDR3aa: CASHPHRGRNSEAFF; CDR3nt: TGTGCCAGCCATCCCCACAGGGGGCGGAATTCCGAAGCTTTCTTT
d_gene: .; len: 13; abundance: .; j_gene: TRBJ1-4; v_gene: TRBV3-1/TRBV3-2; CDR3aa: CASSQGTSGKLFF; CDR3nt: TGTGCCAGCAGCCAAGGGACTAGTGGAAAACTGTTTTTT
d_gene: .; len: 12; abundance: few; j_gene: TRBJ1-1; v_gene: TRBV6-1; CDR3aa: CASSDPSEKAFF; CDR3nt: TGTGCCAGCAGTGACCCCTCGGAGAAGGCTTTCTTT
d_gene: TRBD1; len: 18; abundance: .; j_gene: TRBJ1-1; v_gene: TRBV9; CDR3aa: CASSVVPGEMTGGTEAFF; CDR3nt: TGTGCCAGCAGCGTAGTCCCGGGAGAAATGACAGGGGGGACTGAAGCTTTCTTT
d_gene: .; len: 15; abundance: once; j_gene: TRBJ1-2; v_gene: TRBV27; CDR3aa: CASSSTITPNYGYTF; CDR3nt: TGTGCCAGCAGTTCCACCATTACACCGAACTATGGCTACACCTTC
d_gene: .; len: 19; abundance: .; j_gene: TRBJ1-3; v_gene: TRBV7-9; CDR3aa: CASNLIVPWGSSSGNTIYF; CDR3nt: TGTGCCAGCAACCTTATTGTCCCTTGGGGCAGTAGCTCTGGAAACACCATATATTTT
d_gene: .; len: 11; abundance: .; j_gene: TRBJ2-7; v_gene: TRBV25-1; CDR3aa: CASSDLVEQYF; CDR3nt: TGTGCCAGCAGTGATCTTGTCGAGCAGTACTTC
d_gene: .; len: 13; abundance: .; j_gene: TRBJ2-7; v_gene: TRBV11-3; CDR3aa: CASSSLGSYEQYF; CDR3nt: TGTGCCAGCAGCTCCCTCGGCTCCTACGAGCAGTACTTC
d_gene: .; len: 13; abundance: .; j_gene: TRBJ1-6; v_gene: TRBV10-3; CDR3aa: CAAGGSYNSPLHF; CDR3nt: TGTGCCGCCGGCGGCTCCTATAATTCACCCCTCCACTTT
d_gene: .; len: 14; abundance: .; j_gene: TRBJ2-4; v_gene: TRBV29-1; CDR3aa: CSFRDRTRKNIQYF; CDR3nt: TGCAGCTTCAGAGACAGGACCAGAAAAAACATTCAGTACTTC
d_gene: TRBD1; len: 13; abundance: .; j_gene: TRBJ1-2; v_gene: TRBV3-1/TRBV3-2; CDR3aa: CASTAGGSYGYTF; CDR3nt: TGTGCGTCAACCGCAGGGGGCAGCTATGGCTACACCTTC
d_gene: TRBD1; len: 13; abundance: .; j_gene: TRBJ1-5; v_gene: TRBV5-6; CDR3aa: CASTMGQKQPQHF; CDR3nt: TGTGCCAGCACCATGGGACAGAAACAGCCCCAGCATTTT
d_gene: TRBD1; len: 13; abundance: once; j_gene: TRBJ1-1; v_gene: TRBV5-6; CDR3aa: CASRGTGLPEAFF; CDR3nt: TGTGCCAGCAGGGGGACAGGTTTGCCTGAAGCTTTCTTT
d_gene: .; len: 17; abundance: .; j_gene: TRBJ1-3; v_gene: TRBV3-1/TRBV3-2; CDR3aa: CASSNLIRGFSGNTIYF; CDR3nt: TGTGCCAGCAGCAATCTAATTCGGGGTTTCTCTGGAAACACCATATATTTT
d_gene: TRBD2; len: 17; abundance: .; j_gene: TRBJ2-1; v_gene: TRBV15; CDR3aa: CATSSTRASGSYNEQFF; CDR3nt: TGTGCCACCAGCAGCACTCGGGCTAGCGGCTCCTACAATGAGCAGTTCTTC
d_gene: TRBD2; len: 12; abundance: .; j_gene: TRBJ2-2; v_gene: TRBV30; CDR3aa: CACTGGSGELFF; CDR3nt: TGTGCCTGCACGGGGGGATCCGGGGAGCTGTTTTTT
d_gene: TRBD1; len: 16; abundance: .; j_gene: TRBJ2-1; v_gene: TRBV14; CDR3aa: CASSLPGQGAYNEQFF; CDR3nt: TGTGCCAGCAGTCTGCCAGGACAGGGGGCTTACAATGAGCAGTTCTTC
d_gene: TRBD1; len: 13; abundance: .; j_gene: TRBJ1-2; v_gene: TRBV2; CDR3aa: CASRGQPNYGYTF; CDR3nt: TGTGCCAGCAGGGGACAGCCTAACTATGGCTACACCTTC
d_gene: .; len: 11; abundance: .; j_gene: TRBJ1-2; v_gene: TRBV12-3/TRBV12-4; CDR3aa: CASSPGAGYTF; CDR3nt: TGTGCCAGCAGCCCAGGGGCCGGCTACACCTTC
d_gene: .; len: 16; abundance: .; j_gene: TRBJ1-1; v_gene: TRBV21-1; CDR3aa: CATQPGTPSMNTEAFF; CDR3nt: TGTGCCACCCAACCCGGGACACCGTCAATGAACACTGAAGCTTTCTTT
d_gene: .; len: 14; abundance: .; j_gene: TRBJ2-2; v_gene: TRBV11-3; CDR3aa: CASSLDGGLGELFF; CDR3nt: TGTGCCAGCAGCTTAGATGGCGGCCTGGGGGAGCTGTTTTTT
d_gene: .; len: 15; abundance: .; j_gene: TRBJ2-1; v_gene: TRBV7-9; CDR3aa: CASSLAAGAYNEQFF; CDR3nt: TGTGCCAGCAGCTTAGCTGCAGGCGCCTACAATGAGCAGTTCTTC
d_gene: TRBD2; len: 18; abundance: once; j_gene: TRBJ2-2; v_gene: TRBV15; CDR3aa: CATSRDTFSAGGPGELFF; CDR3nt: TGTGCCACCAGCAGAGATACGTTTTCCGCGGGAGGGCCCGGGGAGCTGTTTTTT
d_gene: .; len: 15; abundance: .; j_gene: TRBJ1-2; v_gene: TRBV7-2; CDR3aa: CASSLARGGLDGYTF; CDR3nt: TGTGCCAGCAGCTTAGCTAGAGGGGGTTTAGATGGCTACACCTTC
d_gene: TRBD1; len: 14; abundance: once; j_gene: TRBJ1-1; v_gene: TRBV7-2; CDR3aa: CASSPDRITAEAFF; CDR3nt: TGTGCCAGCAGCCCGGACAGGATAACGGCTGAAGCTTTCTTT
d_gene: TRBD1; len: 13; abundance: .; j_gene: TRBJ1-4; v_gene: TRBV30; CDR3aa: CAWRTGEYEKLFF; CDR3nt: TGTGCCTGGAGGACAGGGGAGTATGAAAAACTGTTTTTT
d_gene: TRBD1; len: 15; abundance: .; j_gene: TRBJ1-2; v_gene: TRBV30; CDR3aa: CAWSADRGLNYGYTF; CDR3nt: TGTGCCTGGAGTGCGGACAGGGGGCTAAACTATGGCTACACCTTC
d_gene: .; len: 13; abundance: .; j_gene: TRBJ1-2; v_gene: TRBV27; CDR3aa: CASSLGTWSGYTF; CDR3nt: TGTGCCAGCAGTCTAGGGACATGGAGTGGCTACACCTTC
d_gene: TRBD2; len: 19; abundance: .; j_gene: TRBJ2-3; v_gene: TRBV6-2/TRBV6-3; CDR3aa: CASSYSLSSGSASTDTQYF; CDR3nt: TGTGCCAGCAGTTACTCGCTCTCTAGCGGGAGCGCTAGCACAGATACGCAGTATTTT
d_gene: TRBD1; len: 15; abundance: .; j_gene: TRBJ2-1; v_gene: TRBV25-1; CDR3aa: CASSEARGNYNEQFF; CDR3nt: TGTGCCAGCAGTGAAGCCAGGGGGAACTACAATGAGCAGTTCTTC
d_gene: .; len: 13; abundance: .; j_gene: TRBJ1-5; v_gene: TRBV30; CDR3aa: CAWSVQSNQPQHF; CDR3nt: TGTGCCTGGAGTGTACAATCCAATCAGCCCCAGCATTTT
d_gene: .; len: 13; abundance: .; j_gene: TRBJ1-2; v_gene: TRBV5-6; CDR3aa: CASSRGERYGYTF; CDR3nt: TGTGCCAGCAGCAGGGGTGAACGCTATGGCTACACCTTC
d_gene: .; len: 15; abundance: .; j_gene: TRBJ1-2; v_gene: TRBV5-1; CDR3aa: CASSSRQDPLYGYTF; CDR3nt: TGCGCCAGCAGCTCGCGACAGGATCCCCTCTATGGCTACACCTTC
d_gene: TRBD1; len: 15; abundance: .; j_gene: TRBJ1-2; v_gene: TRBV6-5; CDR3aa: CASSYEGTGNFGYTF; CDR3nt: TGTGCCAGCAGTTATGAAGGGACAGGCAATTTCGGCTACACCTTC
d_gene: .; len: 12; abundance: .; j_gene: TRBJ1-1; v_gene: TRBV11-2; CDR3aa: CASSLGGVVAFF; CDR3nt: TGTGCCAGCAGCTTAGGGGGGGTAGTAGCTTTCTTT
d_gene: .; len: 14; abundance: .; j_gene: TRBJ1-4; v_gene: TRBV19; CDR3aa: CATRAVATNEKLFF; CDR3nt: TGTGCCACCCGAGCGGTCGCAACTAATGAAAAACTGTTTTTT
d_gene: TRBD2; len: 16; abundance: .; j_gene: TRBJ2-2; v_gene: TRBV5-6; CDR3aa: CASSSSGGANTGELFF; CDR3nt: TGTGCCAGCAGCTCAAGCGGGGGAGCGAACACCGGGGAGCTGTTTTTT
d_gene: TRBD2; len: 14; abundance: .; j_gene: TRBJ2-5; v_gene: TRBV6-5; CDR3aa: CASSSSGVQETQYF; CDR3nt: TGTGCCAGCAGTTCTAGCGGGGTCCAAGAGACCCAGTACTTC
d_gene: TRBD1; len: 13; abundance: .; j_gene: TRBJ1-2; v_gene: TRBV7-8; CDR3aa: CASSLRGLGGYTF; CDR3nt: TGTGCCAGCAGCTTAAGGGGGCTAGGTGGCTACACCTTC
d_gene: TRBD2; len: 16; abundance: .; j_gene: TRBJ2-7; v_gene: TRBV18; CDR3aa: CASSPPRGGGNYEQYF; CDR3nt: TGTGCCAGCTCACCCCCCCGGGGGGGCGGAAACTACGAGCAGTACTTC
d_gene: .; len: 15; abundance: .; j_gene: TRBJ1-5; v_gene: TRBV19; CDR3aa: CASSIGPGREQPQHF; CDR3nt: TGTGCCAGTAGTATAGGTCCGGGGCGGGAGCAGCCCCAGCATTTT